A selection of T cell receptor beta chains follows, all from one sample in a study of blood T cell repertoires in COVID-19. The table came from immunoSEQ multiplex PCR; TCRdb's copy has only in-frame clones and leaves some out. The table shows 200,000 to 250,000 clones, with almost 90% occurring only once. The sequencing input was peripheral blood. The receptors come from a woman aged 55-70 years with acute or convalescent COVID-19. Both conserved end residues are part of each CDR3. D genes are given only for firm matches. Expanded clones get a size class; other rows say once, few or many, or leave the size out.

J gene	D gene	clone size	V gene	CDR3 DNA	CDR3 protein
TRBJ1-3	NA	once	TRBV7-8	TGTGCCAGCAGTCCTTCCTTGACAGGACCCTCTGGAAACACCATATATTTT	CASSPSLTGPSGNTIYF
TRBJ1-1	NA	NA	TRBV19	TGTGCCAGTACCCCCCCCCGGGGAACTGAAGCTTTCTTT	CASTPPRGTEAFF
TRBJ2-4	NA	NA	TRBV7-2	TGTGCCAGCACCATTCAACTAGGAAACATTCAGTACTTC	CASTIQLGNIQYF
TRBJ1-4	TRBD1	NA	TRBV10-3	TGTGCCATCAGACCCGGGACAGGAAATGAAAAACTGTTTTTT	CAIRPGTGNEKLFF
TRBJ2-1	TRBD1	NA	TRBV11-2	TGTGCCAGCAGCCAAGACAGGGGCAATGAGCAGTTCTTC	CASSQDRGNEQFF
TRBJ2-1	TRBD2	NA	TRBV4-3	TGCGCCAGCAGCCAAGAAAGTGACAGGAGCGGGAGGTGCGATGAGCAGTTCTTC	CASSQESDRSGRCDEQFF
TRBJ1-6	TRBD1	NA	TRBV5-8	TGTGCCAGCAGCTTTACAGGGGGGATGAATTCACCCCTCCACTTT	CASSFTGGMNSPLHF
TRBJ2-7	NA	NA	TRBV7-3	TGTGCCAGCAGCTTAATACCCAGGGGCGCTAAGTACTTC	CASSLIPRGAKYF
TRBJ1-4	NA	NA	TRBV19	TGTGCCAGTAGTATACCGCGGCAGGGAAAAGAAAAACTGTTTTTT	CASSIPRQGKEKLFF
TRBJ2-1	NA	once	TRBV7-8	TGTGCCAGCAGCCCGTCGGGGAATGAGCAGTTCTTC	CASSPSGNEQFF
TRBJ2-7	NA	NA	TRBV7-2	TGTGCCAGCAGCCTCTTAACCTACGAGCAGTACTTC	CASSLLTYEQYF
TRBJ1-4	TRBD1	NA	TRBV4-1	TGCGCCAGCAGCCAACTTGACAGGGGGAAAGATAATGAAAAACTGTTTTTT	CASSQLDRGKDNEKLFF
TRBJ2-7	NA	NA	TRBV21-1	TGTGCCAGCAGCGACGGACAGCGATTCTCCTACGAGCAGTACTTC	CASSDGQRFSYEQYF
TRBJ2-2	NA	NA	TRBV3-1/TRBV3-2	TGTGCCAGCAGCCAAGGGCCGGACTCATCCGGGGAGCTGTTTTTT	CASSQGPDSSGELFF
TRBJ2-7	TRBD1	NA	TRBV5-6	TGTGCCAGCAGCCCGACAGGGATCTCCTACGAGCAGTACTTC	CASSPTGISYEQYF
TRBJ1-5	TRBD1	NA	TRBV5-1	TGCGCCAGCAGCTTGGACCGGACAGGGCAGGAGCCCCAGCATTTT	CASSLDRTGQEPQHF
TRBJ1-2	NA	NA	TRBV6-5	TGTGCCAGCAGTTACCTTACGACAGGTAACTATGGCTACACCTTC	CASSYLTTGNYGYTF
TRBJ1-5	TRBD1	NA	TRBV18	TGTGCCAGCTCACCACGGGCGACAGGGGCGGCTCAGCCCCAGCATTTT	CASSPRATGAAQPQHF
TRBJ1-5	NA	NA	TRBV24-1	TGTGCCACCAGTGAGGACAGCCGCCGCGGTCCCCAGCATTTT	CATSEDSRRGPQHF
TRBJ1-6	NA	NA	TRBV3-1/TRBV3-2	TGTGCCAGTGGTCCGGGAAATAATTCACCCCTCCACTTT	CASGPGNNSPLHF
TRBJ1-3	NA	NA	TRBV14	TGTGCCAGCAGCCAAGATCTCAGGGGAAAGTCTGGAAACACCATATATTTT	CASSQDLRGKSGNTIYF
TRBJ2-5	TRBD1	NA	TRBV13	TGTGCCAGCAGCCCGGACAGGGGTTTCGAGACCCAGTACTTC	CASSPDRGFETQYF
TRBJ1-6	NA	once	TRBV3-1/TRBV3-2	TGTGCCAGCAGCCACGGGGGGTCACCCCTCCACTTT	CASSHGGSPLHF
TRBJ2-3	NA	NA	TRBV12-3/TRBV12-4	TGTGCCACCGGGGGCGGGAGCGCAGATACGCAGTATTTT	CATGGGSADTQYF
TRBJ2-2	NA	NA	TRBV6-5	TGTGCCAGCAGTCGAACAGCGAACACCGGGGAGCTGTTTTTT	CASSRTANTGELFF
TRBJ2-7	TRBD1	few	TRBV18	TGTGCCAGCTCGTTTACCGGGACAGGGATCGACGAGCAGTACTTC	CASSFTGTGIDEQYF
TRBJ2-5	TRBD1	NA	TRBV4-2	TGTGCCAGCAGCCAAGTGGGGACAGAAGAGACCCAGTACTTC	CASSQVGTEETQYF
TRBJ1-1	TRBD1	NA	TRBV7-8	TGTGCCAGCAGTACAGGGGGTCCTTTGACTGAAGCTTTCTTT	CASSTGGPLTEAFF
TRBJ2-1	TRBD2	NA	TRBV6-2/TRBV6-3	TGTGCCAGCAGTTACGTCACTAGCGGGAGTAGGAATGAGCAGTTCTTC	CASSYVTSGSRNEQFF
TRBJ1-3	TRBD1	NA	TRBV19	TGTGCCAGTACCTTACAGGGGGCGCACGGAAACACCATATATTTT	CASTLQGAHGNTIYF
TRBJ2-7	TRBD2	NA	TRBV6-5	TGTGCCAGCAGTCCCCGAGCGGGGGACCTCTACGAGCAGTACTTC	CASSPRAGDLYEQYF
TRBJ2-7	NA	once	TRBV2	TGTGCCAGCAGTGACTCGGACAGAGCTTCATCCTACGAGCAGTACTTC	CASSDSDRASSYEQYF
TRBJ2-2	TRBD2	once	TRBV5-1	TGCGCCAGCAGCTTGGTGAGCGGGAGTTCCGGGGAGCTGTTTTTT	CASSLVSGSSGELFF
TRBJ2-1	NA	NA	TRBV19	TGTGCCAGTCAACAGGTGAGCTCCTACAATGAGCAGTTCTTC	CASQQVSSYNEQFF
TRBJ2-1	TRBD2	NA	TRBV3-1/TRBV3-2	TGTGCCAGCAGCCAAGAGGCTAGCGGGAGGATTCAGTTCTTC	CASSQEASGRIQFF
TRBJ1-2	TRBD1	once	TRBV27	TGTGCCAGCAGTAGGGACAGGGGTTATGGCTACACCTTC	CASSRDRGYGYTF
TRBJ2-5	NA	NA	TRBV30	TGTGCCTGGAGCCGCGCGCTCCAAGAGACCCAGTACTTC	CAWSRALQETQYF
TRBJ2-1	TRBD2	NA	TRBV19	TGTGCCAGTTCGAGCGGGGGGACTTACAATGAGCAGTTCTTC	CASSSGGTYNEQFF
TRBJ2-2	NA	NA	TRBV9	TGTGCCAGCAGCACAAAGAGGGGAACTAGCTTCACCGGGGAGCTGTTTTTT	CASSTKRGTSFTGELFF
TRBJ1-1	NA	NA	TRBV2	TGTGCCAGCAAAAAGGGAGGGGTCACTGAAGCTTTCTTT	CASKKGGVTEAFF
TRBJ2-7	TRBD2	NA	TRBV7-2	TGTGCCAGCAGCTTGACCGGGACTAGCGGGTTCGAGCAGTACTTC	CASSLTGTSGFEQYF
TRBJ2-7	NA	NA	TRBV29-1	TGCAGCATTTGGGGACACCTTAACGAGCAGTACTTC	CSIWGHLNEQYF
TRBJ1-4	TRBD1	NA	TRBV6-2/TRBV6-3	TGTGCCAGCAGTTACTCGACAGGGAGAAGTGAAAAACTGTTTTTT	CASSYSTGRSEKLFF
TRBJ2-3	NA	NA	TRBV21-1	TGTGCCAGCAGCAAAGTGTCGGATACGCAGTATTTT	CASSKVSDTQYF
TRBJ2-1	TRBD2	once	TRBV5-4	TGTGCCAGCAGCTCCCGGACTAGCGGGAGGTACAATGAGCAGTTCTTC	CASSSRTSGRYNEQFF
TRBJ2-2	TRBD1	NA	TRBV7-3	TGTGCCAGCAGCTCCGGGACAGGAGGCACCGGGGAGCTGTTTTTT	CASSSGTGGTGELFF
TRBJ2-7	NA	NA	TRBV15	TGTGCCACCAGCAGAGATATAGAGCAGTACTTC	CATSRDIEQYF
TRBJ2-5	TRBD2	NA	TRBV2	TGTGCCAGCAGCTCGGGACTAGCGGGGGGCCGGGGAGAGACCCAGTACTTC	CASSSGLAGGRGETQYF
TRBJ1-1	NA	once	TRBV10-2	TGCGCCAGCAGTGAGTCAAGCGAAGCTTTCTTT	CASSESSEAFF
TRBJ1-4	NA	NA	TRBV3-1/TRBV3-2	TGTGCCAGCAGCCCACGACTCGAGGGTCATGAAAAACTGTTTTTT	CASSPRLEGHEKLFF
TRBJ2-2	NA	NA	TRBV21-1	TGTGCCAGCAGCAAAACTTTACCGGGAGATGACACCGGGGAGCTGTTTTTT	CASSKTLPGDDTGELFF
TRBJ1-3	NA	once	TRBV5-1	TGCGCCAGCAGCCCGGGAGGGGAAGGTCACACCATATATTTT	CASSPGGEGHTIYF
TRBJ1-3	NA	NA	TRBV7-9	TGTGCCAGCAGCTTAGGCGGGACGGATGGAAACACCATATATTTT	CASSLGGTDGNTIYF
TRBJ2-1	TRBD1	NA	TRBV11-2	TGTGCCAGCAGCACTCGAAGACAGGGGGCGCAAAGGAATGAGCAGTTCTTC	CASSTRRQGAQRNEQFF
TRBJ2-1	TRBD1	NA	TRBV3-1/TRBV3-2	TGTGCCAGCAGCCAAGATAGAAGGGGGCTGGGCAATGAGCAGTTCTTC	CASSQDRRGLGNEQFF